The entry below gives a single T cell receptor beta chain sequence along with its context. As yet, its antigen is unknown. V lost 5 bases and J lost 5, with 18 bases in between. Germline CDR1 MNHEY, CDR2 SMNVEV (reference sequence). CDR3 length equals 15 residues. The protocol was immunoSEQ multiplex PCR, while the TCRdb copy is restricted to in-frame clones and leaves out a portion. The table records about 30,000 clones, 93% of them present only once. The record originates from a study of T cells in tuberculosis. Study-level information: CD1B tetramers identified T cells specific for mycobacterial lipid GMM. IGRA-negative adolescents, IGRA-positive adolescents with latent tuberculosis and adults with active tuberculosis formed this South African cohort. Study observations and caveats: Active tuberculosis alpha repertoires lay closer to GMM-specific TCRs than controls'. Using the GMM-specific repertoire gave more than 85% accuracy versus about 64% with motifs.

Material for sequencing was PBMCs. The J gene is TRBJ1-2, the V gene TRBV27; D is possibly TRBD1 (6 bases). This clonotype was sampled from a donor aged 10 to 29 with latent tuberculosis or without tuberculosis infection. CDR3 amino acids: CASSPRQAVGYGYTF. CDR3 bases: TGTGCCAGCAGTCCTCGACAGGCTGTCGGGTATGGCTACACCTTC.